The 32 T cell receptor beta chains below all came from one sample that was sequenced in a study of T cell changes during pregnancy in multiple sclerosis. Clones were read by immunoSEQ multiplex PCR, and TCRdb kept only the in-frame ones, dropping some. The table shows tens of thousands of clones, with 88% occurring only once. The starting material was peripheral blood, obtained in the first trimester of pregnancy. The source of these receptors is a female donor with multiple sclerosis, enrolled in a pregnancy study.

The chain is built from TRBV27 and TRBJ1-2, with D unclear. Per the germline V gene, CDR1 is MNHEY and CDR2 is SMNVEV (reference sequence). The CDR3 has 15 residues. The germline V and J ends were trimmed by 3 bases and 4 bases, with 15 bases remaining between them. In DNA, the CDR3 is TGTGCCAGCAGTTTTTATAGAGGGCACAGCTATGGCTACACCTTC. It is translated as CASSFYRGHSYGYTF.

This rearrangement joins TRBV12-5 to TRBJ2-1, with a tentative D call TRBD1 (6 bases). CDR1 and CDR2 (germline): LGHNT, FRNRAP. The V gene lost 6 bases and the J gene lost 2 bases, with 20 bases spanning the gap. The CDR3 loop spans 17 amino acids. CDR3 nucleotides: TGTGCTAGTGGCTACCAAAGTACAGGGTGGACCTACAATGAGCAGTTCTTC. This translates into CASGYQSTGWTYNEQFF.

This CDR3 is CASSSLALRREGTGELFF. CDR3 bases: TGTGCCAGCAGCTCCCTAGCTTTGAGGAGGGAAGGCACCGGGGAGCTGTTTTTT. The gene calls are TRBV7-9 and TRBJ2-2, with a weak D call TRBD2 (6 bases). The CDR3 loop spans 18 amino acids. Germline CDR1 SEHNR, CDR2 FQNEAQ (reference sequence). Trimming took off 4 bases at V and 4 bases at J, with 22 bases between the two ends.

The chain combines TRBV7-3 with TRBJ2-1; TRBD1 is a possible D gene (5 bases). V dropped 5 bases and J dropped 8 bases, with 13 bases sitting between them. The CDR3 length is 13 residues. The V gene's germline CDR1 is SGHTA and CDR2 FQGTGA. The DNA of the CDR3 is TGTGCCAGCAGCCCCTTATGGGGCGATGAGCAGTTCTTC. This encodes CASSPLWGDEQFF.

The CDR3 bases are TGTGCCAGCAGTCCCGGGACAGGAGCCTACAATCAGCCCCAGCATTTT. It encodes CASSPGTGAYNQPQHF. This rearrangement joins TRBV28 to TRBJ1-5, with 8 bases aligning to TRBD1. The CDR3 loop spans 16 amino acids. Germline V gene lookup returns CDR1 MDHEN and CDR2 SYDVKM. V was clipped by 5 bases and J by 3 bases; unmatched bases: 9.

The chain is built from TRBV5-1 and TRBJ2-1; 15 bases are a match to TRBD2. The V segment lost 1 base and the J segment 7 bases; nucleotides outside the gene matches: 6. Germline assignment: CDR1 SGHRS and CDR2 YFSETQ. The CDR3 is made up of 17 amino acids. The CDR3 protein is CASSLRTSGRVGNEQFF. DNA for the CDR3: TGCGCCAGCAGCTTGAGGACTAGCGGGAGGGTAGGGAATGAGCAGTTCTTC.

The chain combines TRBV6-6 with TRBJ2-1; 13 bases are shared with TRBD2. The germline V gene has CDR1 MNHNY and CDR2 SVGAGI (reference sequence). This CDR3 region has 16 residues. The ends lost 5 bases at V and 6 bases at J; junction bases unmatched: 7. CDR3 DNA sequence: TGTGCCAGCAGTCGCACTAGCGGGAGGGCCGGCAATGAGCAGTTCTTC. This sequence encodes CASSRTSGRAGNEQFF.

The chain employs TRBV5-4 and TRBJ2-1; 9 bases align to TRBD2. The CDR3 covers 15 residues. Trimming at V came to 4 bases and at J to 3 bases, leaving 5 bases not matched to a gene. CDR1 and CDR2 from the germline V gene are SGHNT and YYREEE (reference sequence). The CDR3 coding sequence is TGTGCCAGCAGCACCGGGACTAGCAACTACAATGAGCAGTTCTTC. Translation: CASSTGTSNYNEQFF.

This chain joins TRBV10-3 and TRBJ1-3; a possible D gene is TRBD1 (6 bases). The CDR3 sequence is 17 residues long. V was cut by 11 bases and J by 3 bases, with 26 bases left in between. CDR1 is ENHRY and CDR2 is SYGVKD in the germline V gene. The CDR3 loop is CAVGTRTAGTGGNTIYF. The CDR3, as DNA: TGTGCCGTCGGTACGAGGACAGCGGGGACTGGTGGAAACACCATATATTTT.

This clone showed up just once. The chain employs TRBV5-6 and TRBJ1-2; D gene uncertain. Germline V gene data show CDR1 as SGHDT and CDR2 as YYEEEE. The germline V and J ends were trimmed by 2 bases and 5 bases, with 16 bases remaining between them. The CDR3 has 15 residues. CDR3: CASSFSLVGGYGYTF. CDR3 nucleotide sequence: TGTGCCAGCAGCTTTTCCCTAGTGGGAGGGTATGGCTACACCTTC.

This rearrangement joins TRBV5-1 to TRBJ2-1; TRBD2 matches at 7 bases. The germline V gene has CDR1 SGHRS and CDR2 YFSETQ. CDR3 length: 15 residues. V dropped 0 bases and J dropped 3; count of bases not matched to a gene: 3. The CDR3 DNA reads TGCGCCAGCAGCTTGGAGGGAGGGCGCTACAATGAGCAGTTCTTC. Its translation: CASSLEGGRYNEQFF.

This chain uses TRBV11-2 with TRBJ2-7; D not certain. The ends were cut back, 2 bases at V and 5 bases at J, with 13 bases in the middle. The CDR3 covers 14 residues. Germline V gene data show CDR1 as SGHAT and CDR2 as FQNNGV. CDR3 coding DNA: TGTGCCAGCAGCTTAACGGTTTCAACCGACGAGCAGTACTTC. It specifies CASSLTVSTDEQYF.

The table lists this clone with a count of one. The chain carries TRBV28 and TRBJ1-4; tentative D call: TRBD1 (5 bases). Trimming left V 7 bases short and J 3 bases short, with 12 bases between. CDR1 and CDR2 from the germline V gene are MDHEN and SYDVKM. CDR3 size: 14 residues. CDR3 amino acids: CASNNRLSNEKLFF. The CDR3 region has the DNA TGTGCCAGCAATAACAGGTTATCTAATGAAAAACTGTTTTTT.

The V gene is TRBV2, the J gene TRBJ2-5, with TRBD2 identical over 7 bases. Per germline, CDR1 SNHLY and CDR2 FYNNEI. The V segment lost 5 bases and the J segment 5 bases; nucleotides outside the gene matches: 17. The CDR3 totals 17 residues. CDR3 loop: CASSPGPGRGFDETQYF. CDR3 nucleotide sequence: TGTGCCAGCAGTCCCGGCCCGGGGCGGGGGTTTGATGAGACCCAGTACTTC.

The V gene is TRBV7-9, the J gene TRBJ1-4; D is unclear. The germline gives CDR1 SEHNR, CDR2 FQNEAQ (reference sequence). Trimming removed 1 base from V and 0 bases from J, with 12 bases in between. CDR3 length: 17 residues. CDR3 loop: CASSLGPGVATNEKLFF. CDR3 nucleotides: TGTGCCAGCAGCTTAGGCCCCGGGGTCGCAACTAATGAAAAACTGTTTTTT.

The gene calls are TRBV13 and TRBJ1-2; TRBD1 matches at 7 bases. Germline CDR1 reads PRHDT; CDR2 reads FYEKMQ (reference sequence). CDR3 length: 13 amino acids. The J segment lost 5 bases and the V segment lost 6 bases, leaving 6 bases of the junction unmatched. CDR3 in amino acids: CASSRDSLYGYTF. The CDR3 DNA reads TGTGCCAGCAGTAGGGACAGTTTATATGGCTACACCTTC.

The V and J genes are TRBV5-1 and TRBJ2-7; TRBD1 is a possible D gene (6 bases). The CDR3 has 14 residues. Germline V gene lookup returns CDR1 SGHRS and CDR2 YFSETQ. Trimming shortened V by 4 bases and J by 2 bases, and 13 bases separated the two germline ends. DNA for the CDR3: TGCGCCAGCAGCCCAACCGGGACACCCTACGAGCAGTACTTC. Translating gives CASSPTGTPYEQYF.

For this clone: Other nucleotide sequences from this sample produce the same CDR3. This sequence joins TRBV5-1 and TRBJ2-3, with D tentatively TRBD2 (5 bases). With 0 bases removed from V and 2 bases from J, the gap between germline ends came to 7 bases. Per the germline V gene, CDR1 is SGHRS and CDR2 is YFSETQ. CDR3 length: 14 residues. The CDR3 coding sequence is TGCGCCAGCAGCTTGGGACTATCCACAGATACGCAGTATTTT. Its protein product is CASSLGLSTDTQYF.

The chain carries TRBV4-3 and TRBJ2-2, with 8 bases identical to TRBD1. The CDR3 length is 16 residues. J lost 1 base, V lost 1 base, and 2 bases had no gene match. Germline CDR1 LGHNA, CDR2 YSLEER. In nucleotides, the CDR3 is TGCGCCAGCAGCCAAGGGGACAGGCGGAACACCGGGGAGCTGTTTTTT. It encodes CASSQGDRRNTGELFF.

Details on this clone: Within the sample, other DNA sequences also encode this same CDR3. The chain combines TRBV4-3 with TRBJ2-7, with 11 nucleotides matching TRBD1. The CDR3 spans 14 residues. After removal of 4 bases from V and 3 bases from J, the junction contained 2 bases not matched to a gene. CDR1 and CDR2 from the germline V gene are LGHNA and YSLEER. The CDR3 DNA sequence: TGCGCCAGCAGCCCTGGGACAGGGGGCTACGAGCAGTACTTC. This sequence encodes CASSPGTGGYEQYF.

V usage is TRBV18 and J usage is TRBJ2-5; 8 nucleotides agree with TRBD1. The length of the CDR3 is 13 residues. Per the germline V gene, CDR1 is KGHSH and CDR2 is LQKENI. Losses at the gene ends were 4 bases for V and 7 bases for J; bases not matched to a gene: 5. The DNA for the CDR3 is TGTGCCAGCTCACGGGACAGGTCGGGGACCCAGTACTTC. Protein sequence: CASSRDRSGTQYF.

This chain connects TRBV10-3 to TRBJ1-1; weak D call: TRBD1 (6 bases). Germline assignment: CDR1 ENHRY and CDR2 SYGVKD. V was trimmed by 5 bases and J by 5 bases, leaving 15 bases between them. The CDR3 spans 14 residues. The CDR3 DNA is TGTGCCATCAGTTTGGACAGTACGAATACTGAAGCTTTCTTT. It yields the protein CAISLDSTNTEAFF.

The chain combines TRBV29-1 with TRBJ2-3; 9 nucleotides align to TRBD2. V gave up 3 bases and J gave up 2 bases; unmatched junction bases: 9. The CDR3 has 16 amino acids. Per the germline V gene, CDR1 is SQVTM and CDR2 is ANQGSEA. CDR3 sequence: CSVEGIASGITDTQYF. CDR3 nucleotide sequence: TGCAGCGTTGAGGGGATCGCTAGCGGGATCACAGATACGCAGTATTTT.

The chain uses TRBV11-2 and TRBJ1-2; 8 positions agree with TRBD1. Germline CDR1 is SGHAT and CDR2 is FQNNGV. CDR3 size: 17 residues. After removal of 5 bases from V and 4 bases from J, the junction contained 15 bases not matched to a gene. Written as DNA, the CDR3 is TGTGCCAGCAGCCCAGGACAGGGATCACCCACGGCCTATGGCTACACCTTC. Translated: CASSPGQGSPTAYGYTF.

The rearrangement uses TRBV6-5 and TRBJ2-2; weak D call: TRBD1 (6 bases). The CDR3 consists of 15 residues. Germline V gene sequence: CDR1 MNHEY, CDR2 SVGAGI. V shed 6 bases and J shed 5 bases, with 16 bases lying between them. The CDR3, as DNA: TGTGCCAGCAGAGAGCTACAGGGAAGGACCGGGGAGCTGTTTTTT. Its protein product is CASRELQGRTGELFF.

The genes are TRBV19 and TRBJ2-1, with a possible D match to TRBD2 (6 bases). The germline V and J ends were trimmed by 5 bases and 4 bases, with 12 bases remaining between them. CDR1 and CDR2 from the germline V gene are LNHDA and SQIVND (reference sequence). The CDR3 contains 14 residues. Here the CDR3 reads CASSPDYRYNEQFF. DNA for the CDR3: TGTGCCAGTAGTCCGGACTACAGATACAATGAGCAGTTCTTC.

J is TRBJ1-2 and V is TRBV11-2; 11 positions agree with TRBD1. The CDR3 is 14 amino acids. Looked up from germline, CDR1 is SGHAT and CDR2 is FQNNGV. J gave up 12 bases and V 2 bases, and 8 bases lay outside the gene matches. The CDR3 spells CASSLIRDRGENTF. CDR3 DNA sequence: TGTGCCAGCAGCTTAATCCGGGACAGGGGGGAAAACACCTTC.

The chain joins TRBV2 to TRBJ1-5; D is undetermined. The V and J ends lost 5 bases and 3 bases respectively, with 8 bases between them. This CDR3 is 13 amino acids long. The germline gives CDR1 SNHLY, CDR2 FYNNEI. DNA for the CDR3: TGTGCCAGCAGTCCTAAAACCAATCAGCCCCAGCATTTT. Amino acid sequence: CASSPKTNQPQHF.

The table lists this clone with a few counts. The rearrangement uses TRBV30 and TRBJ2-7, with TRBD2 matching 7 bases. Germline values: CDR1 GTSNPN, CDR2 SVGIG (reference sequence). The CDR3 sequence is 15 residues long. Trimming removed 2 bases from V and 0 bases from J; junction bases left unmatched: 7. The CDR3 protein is CAWSPLGGFSYEQYF. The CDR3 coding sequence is TGTGCCTGGAGTCCCCTGGGGGGGTTCTCCTACGAGCAGTACTTC.

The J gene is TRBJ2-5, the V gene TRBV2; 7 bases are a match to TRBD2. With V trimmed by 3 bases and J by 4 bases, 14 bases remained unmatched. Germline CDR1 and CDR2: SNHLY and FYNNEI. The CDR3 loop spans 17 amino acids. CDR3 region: CASSDSGEGLGIETQYF. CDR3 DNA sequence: TGTGCCAGCAGTGATTCGGGGGAGGGCCTGGGGATAGAGACCCAGTACTTC.

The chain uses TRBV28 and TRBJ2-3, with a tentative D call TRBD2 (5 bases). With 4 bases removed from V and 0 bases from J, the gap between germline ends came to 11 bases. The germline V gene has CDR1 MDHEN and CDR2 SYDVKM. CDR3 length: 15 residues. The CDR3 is CASSYLAESTDTQYF. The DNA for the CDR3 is TGTGCCAGCAGTTATCTAGCAGAAAGCACAGATACGCAGTATTTT.

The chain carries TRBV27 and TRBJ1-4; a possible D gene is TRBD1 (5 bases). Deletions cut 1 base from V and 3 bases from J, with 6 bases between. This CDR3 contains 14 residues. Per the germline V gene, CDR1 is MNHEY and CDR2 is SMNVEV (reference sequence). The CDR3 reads CASSLWGANEKLFF. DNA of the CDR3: TGTGCCAGCAGTTTATGGGGGGCTAATGAAAAACTGTTTTTT.